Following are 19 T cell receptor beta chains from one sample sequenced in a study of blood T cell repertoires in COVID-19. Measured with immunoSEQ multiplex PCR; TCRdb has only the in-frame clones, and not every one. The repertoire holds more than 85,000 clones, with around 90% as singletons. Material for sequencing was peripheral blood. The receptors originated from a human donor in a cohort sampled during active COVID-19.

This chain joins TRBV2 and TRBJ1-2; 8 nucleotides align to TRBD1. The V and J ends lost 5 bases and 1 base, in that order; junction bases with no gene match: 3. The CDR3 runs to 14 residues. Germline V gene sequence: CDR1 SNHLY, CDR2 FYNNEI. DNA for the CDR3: TGTGCCAGCAGTTACAGGGGGAATAACTATGGCTACACCTTC. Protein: CASSYRGNNYGYTF.

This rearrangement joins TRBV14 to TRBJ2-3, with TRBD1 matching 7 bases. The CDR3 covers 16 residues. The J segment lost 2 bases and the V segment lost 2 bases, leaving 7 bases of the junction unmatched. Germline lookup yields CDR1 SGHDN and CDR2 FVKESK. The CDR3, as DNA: TGTGCCAGCAGCCAACATTTGGACAGGAACACAGATACGCAGTATTTT. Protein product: CASSQHLDRNTDTQYF.

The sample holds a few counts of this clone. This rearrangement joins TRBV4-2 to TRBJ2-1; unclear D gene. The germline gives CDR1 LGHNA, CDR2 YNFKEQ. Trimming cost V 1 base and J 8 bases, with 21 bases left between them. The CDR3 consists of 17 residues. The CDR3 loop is CASSQATSGSPADEQFF. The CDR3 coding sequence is TGTGCCAGCAGCCAAGCTACCTCTGGATCCCCGGCGGATGAGCAGTTCTTC.

Written as DNA, the CDR3 is TGTGCCAGTAGTATCCTCACCCGGGACAGGGGGCTTGGGACCCAGTACTTC. It translates to CASSILTRDRGLGTQYF. The V and J genes are TRBV19 and TRBJ2-5, with 12 bases that match TRBD1. The CDR3 has 17 amino acids. Germline CDR1 is LNHDA and CDR2 is SQIVND (reference sequence). V was pared by 3 bases and J by 7 bases, with 12 bases of the junction left unmatched. Using reference TRBV19 and TRBJ2-5 for the parts outside the CDR3, the full variable domain is DGGITQSPKYLFRKEGQNVTLSCEQNLNHDAMYWYRQDPGQGLRLIYYSQIVNDFQKGDIAEGYSVSREKKESFPLTVTSAQKNPTAFYLCASSILTRDRGLGTQYFGPGTRLLVL.

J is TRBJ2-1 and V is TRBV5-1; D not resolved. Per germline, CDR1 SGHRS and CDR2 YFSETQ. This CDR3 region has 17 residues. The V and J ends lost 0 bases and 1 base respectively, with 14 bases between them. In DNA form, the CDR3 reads TGCGCCAGCAGCTTGGTGTTGTCGGGTATGTCCTACAATGAGCAGTTCTTC. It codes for CASSLVLSGMSYNEQFF.

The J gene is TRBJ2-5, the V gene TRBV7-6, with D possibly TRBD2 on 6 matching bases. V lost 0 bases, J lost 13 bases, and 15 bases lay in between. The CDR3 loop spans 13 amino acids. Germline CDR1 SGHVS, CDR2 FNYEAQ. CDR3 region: CASSLAVAAPLYF. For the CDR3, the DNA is TGTGCCAGCAGCTTAGCAGTAGCGGCCCCACTGTACTTC.

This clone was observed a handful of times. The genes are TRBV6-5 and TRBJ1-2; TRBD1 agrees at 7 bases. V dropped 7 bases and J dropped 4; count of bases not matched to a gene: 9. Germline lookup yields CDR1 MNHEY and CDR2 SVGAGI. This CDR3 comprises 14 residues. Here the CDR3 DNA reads TGTGCCAGCAACCGACAGGGTTTAGGCTATGGCTACACCTTC. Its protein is CASNRQGLGYGYTF.

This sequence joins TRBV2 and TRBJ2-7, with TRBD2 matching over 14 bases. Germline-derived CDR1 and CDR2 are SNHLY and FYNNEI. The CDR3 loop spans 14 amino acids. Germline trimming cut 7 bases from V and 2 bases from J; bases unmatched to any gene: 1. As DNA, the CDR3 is TGTGCCAGCACGGGACTAGCGGGGGCCTACGAGCAGTACTTC. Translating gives CASTGLAGAYEQYF.

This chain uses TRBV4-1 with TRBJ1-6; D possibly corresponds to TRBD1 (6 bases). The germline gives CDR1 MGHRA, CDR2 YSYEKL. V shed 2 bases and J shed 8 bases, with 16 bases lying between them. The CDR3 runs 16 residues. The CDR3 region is CASSQTSQGGDSPLHF. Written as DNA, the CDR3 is TGCGCCAGCAGCCAAACCTCACAGGGAGGGGATTCACCCCTCCACTTT.

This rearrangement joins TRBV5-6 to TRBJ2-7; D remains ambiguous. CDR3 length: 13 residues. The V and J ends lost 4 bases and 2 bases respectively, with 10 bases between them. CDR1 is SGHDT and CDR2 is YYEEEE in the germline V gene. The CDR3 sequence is CASSETDAYEQYF. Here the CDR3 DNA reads TGTGCCAGCAGCGAGACTGATGCCTACGAGCAGTACTTC.

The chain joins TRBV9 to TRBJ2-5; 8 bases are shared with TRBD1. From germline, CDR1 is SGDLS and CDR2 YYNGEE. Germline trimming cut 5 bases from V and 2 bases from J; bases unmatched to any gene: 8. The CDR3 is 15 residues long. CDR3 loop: CASRRTGTGQETQYF. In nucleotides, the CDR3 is TGTGCCAGCAGAAGAACCGGGACAGGACAAGAGACCCAGTACTTC.

The CDR3 loop is CASSKCQGDYEQYF. The CDR3 DNA follows: TGTGCCAGCAGCAAATGCCAGGGGGACTACGAGCAGTACTTC. The chain combines TRBV21-1 with TRBJ2-7; the table names TRBD1, a call not compared with the DNA. TRBV21-1 is a known pseudogene. The length of the CDR3 is 14 residues.

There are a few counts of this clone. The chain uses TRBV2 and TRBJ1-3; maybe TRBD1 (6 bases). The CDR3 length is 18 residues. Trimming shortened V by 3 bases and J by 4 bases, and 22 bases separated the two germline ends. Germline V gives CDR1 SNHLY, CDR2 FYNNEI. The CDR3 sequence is CASSDGRTGRGSGNTIYF. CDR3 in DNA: TGTGCCAGCAGTGATGGGAGAACGGGCAGGGGATCGGGAAACACCATATATTTT.

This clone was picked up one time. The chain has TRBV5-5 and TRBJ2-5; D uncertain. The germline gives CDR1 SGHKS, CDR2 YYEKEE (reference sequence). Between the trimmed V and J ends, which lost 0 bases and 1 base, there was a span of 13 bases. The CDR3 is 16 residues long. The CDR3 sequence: CASSLVQQVVQETQYF. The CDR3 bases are TGTGCCAGCAGCTTGGTTCAGCAGGTAGTCCAAGAGACCCAGTACTTC.

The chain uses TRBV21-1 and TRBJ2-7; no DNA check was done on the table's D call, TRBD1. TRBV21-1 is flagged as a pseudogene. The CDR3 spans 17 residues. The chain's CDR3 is CASSKAPCRTGTYEQYF. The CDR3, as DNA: TGTGCCAGCAGCAAAGCGCCTTGTAGGACAGGGACCTACGAGCAGTACTTC.

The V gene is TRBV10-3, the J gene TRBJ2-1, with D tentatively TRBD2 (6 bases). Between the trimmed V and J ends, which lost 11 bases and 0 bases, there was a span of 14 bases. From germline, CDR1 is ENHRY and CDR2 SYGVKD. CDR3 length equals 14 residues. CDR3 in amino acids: CAFARGSSYNEQFF. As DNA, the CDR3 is TGTGCCTTCGCCCGGGGGAGCTCCTACAATGAGCAGTTCTTC.

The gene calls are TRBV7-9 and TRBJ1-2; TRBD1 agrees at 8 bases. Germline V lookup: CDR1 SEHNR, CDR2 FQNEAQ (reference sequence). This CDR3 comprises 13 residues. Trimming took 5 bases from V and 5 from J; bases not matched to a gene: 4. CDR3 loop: CASSPQGAYGYTF. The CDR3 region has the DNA TGTGCCAGCAGCCCTCAGGGGGCTTATGGCTACACCTTC.

CDR3 coding DNA: TGTGCCATCAGTGAGTCCTCCTTCGGGGAGCTGTTTTTT. It translates to CAISESSFGELFF. The rearrangement links TRBV10-3 to TRBJ2-2; no definite D call. From germline, CDR1 is ENHRY and CDR2 SYGVKD. V lost 0 bases, J lost 7 bases, and 6 bases lay in between. The CDR3 is made up of 13 amino acids.

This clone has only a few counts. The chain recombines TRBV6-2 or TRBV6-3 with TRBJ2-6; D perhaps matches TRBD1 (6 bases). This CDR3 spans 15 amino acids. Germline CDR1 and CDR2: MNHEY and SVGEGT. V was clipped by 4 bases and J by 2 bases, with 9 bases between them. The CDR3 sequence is CASSSQGTGANVLTF. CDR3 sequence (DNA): TGTGCCAGCAGTTCACAGGGCACTGGGGCCAACGTCCTGACTTTC.